These 25 T cell receptor beta chains came from one sample sequenced in a study of graft-versus-host responses after intestinal transplantation. Assay used: immunoSEQ multiplex PCR; TCRdb lists only in-frame clones, some missing. Altogether 15,000 to 20,000 clones are present, 83% being singletons, with the ten largest covering approximately 3.6%. Grafts had their tissue processed, releasing intraepithelial and lamina propria lymphocytes. The sequencing used ileum tissue, collected around 580 days after intestinal transplantation. These receptors were obtained from a human patient who received an intestinal transplant, so some T cells may come from the graft donor.

The chain joins TRBV7-9 to TRBJ2-1; D not resolved. CDR3 length equals 14 residues. CDR1 and CDR2 from the germline V gene are SEHNR and FQNEAQ (reference sequence). Trimming stripped 5 bases from V and 4 bases from J, with 12 bases between. As DNA, the CDR3 is TGTGCCAGCAGCCTAAGGACGGAATACAATGAGCAGTTCTTC. Amino acids: CASSLRTEYNEQFF. Complete variable domain (other parts from reference TRBV7-9 and TRBJ2-1): DTGVSQNPRHKITKRGQNVTFRCDPISEHNRLYWYRQTLGQGPEFLTYFQNEAQLEKSRLLSDRFSAERPKGSFSTLEIQRTEQGDSAMYLCASSLRTEYNEQFFGPGTRLTVL.

V and J are TRBV27 and TRBJ2-7, with D perhaps matching TRBD2 (6 bases). CDR3 length equals 14 residues. The germline V gene encodes CDR1 MNHEY and CDR2 SMNVEV (reference sequence). With 0 bases removed from V and 6 bases from J, the gap between germline ends came to 12 bases. CDR3 nucleotides: TGTGCCAGCAGTTTATCATCGGGGGTTGGCGAGCAGTACTTC. This codes for CASSLSSGVGEQYF.

The rearrangement uses TRBV7-9 and TRBJ1-1; TRBD1 might be the D (5 bases). CDR3 length equals 15 residues. The germline V gene encodes CDR1 SEHNR and CDR2 FQNEAQ (reference sequence). Trimming left V 1 base short and J 6 bases short, with 15 bases between. The DNA for the CDR3 is TGTGCCAGCAGCTTAGGAGAGAGAACAGGCTCTGAAGCTTTCTTT. This sequence encodes CASSLGERTGSEAFF.

The chain recombines TRBV10-3 with TRBJ1-5, with D possibly being TRBD1 (6 bases). Germline-derived CDR1 and CDR2 are ENHRY and SYGVKD. V was trimmed by 3 bases and J by 1 base, leaving 10 bases between them. The CDR3 has 15 amino acids. The CDR3 reads CAISEGQLSNQPQHF. DNA of the CDR3: TGTGCCATCAGTGAAGGACAGTTAAGCAATCAGCCCCAGCATTTT.

V and J are TRBV5-1 and TRBJ2-7, with D maybe TRBD1 (5 bases). Trimming left V 2 bases short and J 3 bases short, with 9 bases between. Per germline, CDR1 SGHRS and CDR2 YFSETQ. The CDR3 spans 13 residues. CDR3 DNA: TGCGCCAGCAGCTTCGACAGTATCTACGAGCAGTACTTC. As protein: CASSFDSIYEQYF.

The rearrangement joins TRBV19 to TRBJ2-2; 8 positions agree with TRBD1. CDR1 and CDR2 (germline): LNHDA, SQIVND (reference sequence). V was pared by 8 bases and J by 3 bases, with 5 bases of the junction left unmatched. The CDR3 has 14 residues. CDR3 bases: TGTGCCAGTCTCGACAGGGGTCACACCGGGGAGCTGTTTTTT. This gives the protein CASLDRGHTGELFF.

This clone showed up just once. This chain links TRBV27 with TRBJ2-6; D gene ambiguous. Trimming removed 5 bases from V and 0 bases from J, with 5 bases in between. Germline V gene sequence: CDR1 MNHEY, CDR2 SMNVEV (reference sequence). The CDR3 is made up of 14 amino acids. For the CDR3, the DNA is TGTGCCAGCAGTCCGAGCTCTGGGGCCAACGTCCTGACTTTC. Protein sequence: CASSPSSGANVLTF.

This chain joins TRBV2 and TRBJ2-7, with D perhaps matching TRBD1 (8 bases). The CDR3 is 14 amino acids. Germline assignment: CDR1 SNHLY and CDR2 FYNNEI. V was cut by 5 bases and J by 4 bases, with 15 bases left in between. The CDR3 region has the DNA TGTGCCAGCAGTAAACAGGGGGGGGCTTACGAGCAGTACTTC. Translated, it gives CASSKQGGAYEQYF.

This clone occurred once. The rearrangement uses TRBV19 and TRBJ1-4; D uncertain. The germline CDR1 and CDR2 sequences are LNHDA and SQIVND (reference sequence). V gave up 1 base and J gave up 8 bases, with 11 bases separating them. The CDR3 totals 14 residues. CDR3 DNA sequence: TGTGCCAGTAGTATAGCCCTCCGTCAGGAAAAACTGTTTTTT. Protein: CASSIALRQEKLFF.

The V call is TRBV7-9, the J call TRBJ1-1, with D tentatively TRBD1 (5 bases). CDR3 length: 14 amino acids. Germline V lookup: CDR1 SEHNR, CDR2 FQNEAQ (reference sequence). V was pared by 1 base and J by 4 bases, with 10 bases between. The CDR3 region is CASSLVSGTTEAFF. The CDR3 nucleotides read TGTGCCAGCAGCTTAGTATCAGGGACCACTGAAGCTTTCTTT.

This chain connects TRBV7-9 to TRBJ2-3, with D possibly being TRBD1 (5 bases). This CDR3 is built from 16 residues. Germline-derived CDR1 and CDR2 are SEHNR and FQNEAQ (reference sequence). The V end lost 5 bases, the J end lost 2 bases, and 17 bases lay between the germline ends. The CDR3 DNA reads as TGTGCCAGCAGCGGGGCCAAGGCGCAAGTCACAGATACGCAGTATTTT. Translated: CASSGAKAQVTDTQYF.

This clone came up a few times. J is TRBJ1-3 and V is TRBV30; perhaps TRBD1 as D (5 bases). Germline V CDR1 and CDR2: GTSNPN, SVGIG (reference sequence). V lost 1 base and J 1 base, leaving 11 bases between the germline ends. CDR3 size: 15 residues. CDR3 sequence (DNA): TGTGCCTGGAGTGCTCACCGGACATCTGGAAACACCATATATTTT. It is translated as CAWSAHRTSGNTIYF. The full variable domain, its missing parts supplied by reference TRBV30 and TRBJ1-3, is SQTIHQWPATLVQPVGSPLSLECTVEGTSNPNLYWYRQAAGRGLQLLFYSVGIGQISSEVPQNLSASRPQDRQFILSSKKLLLSDSGFYLCAWSAHRTSGNTIYFGEGSWLTVV.

The chain recombines TRBV5-4 with TRBJ2-3; TRBD2 aligns across 7 bases. CDR3 length: 15 residues. With V trimmed by 5 bases and J by 3 bases, 9 bases remained unmatched. The germline gives CDR1 SGHNT, CDR2 YYREEE (reference sequence). CDR3 DNA sequence: TGTGCCAGCAGGGTTGGGGGAGGGCAGACAGATACGCAGTATTTT. This gives the protein CASRVGGGQTDTQYF. The variable domain in full, with the rest retrieved from reference TRBV5-4 and TRBJ2-3, is ETGVTQSPTHLIKTRGQQVTLRCSSQSGHNTVSWYQQALGQGPQFIFQYYREEENGRGNFPPRFSGLQFPNYSSELNVNALELDDSALYLCASRVGGGQTDTQYFGPGTRLTVL.

The rearrangement uses TRBV7-6 and TRBJ2-2, with TRBD1 matching over 10 bases. V dropped 4 bases and J dropped 3; count of bases not matched to a gene: 20. CDR1 is SGHVS and CDR2 is FNYEAQ in the germline V gene. This CDR3 region has 21 residues. The CDR3 here is CASSSPPGQGIDSSDTGELFF. In DNA form, the CDR3 reads TGTGCCAGCAGCTCCCCCCCGGGACAGGGGATCGATAGTTCGGACACCGGGGAGCTGTTTTTT. Combining the CDR3 with reference TRBV7-6 and TRBJ2-2 gives the whole variable domain GAGVSQSPRYKVTKRGQDVALRCDPISGHVSLYWYRQALGQGPEFLTYFNYEAQQDKSGLPNDRFSAERPEGSISTLTIQRTEQRDSAMYRCASSSPPGQGIDSSDTGELFFGEGSRLTVL.

This chain joins TRBV25-1 and TRBJ1-4; 7 bases line up with TRBD1. The CDR3 has 14 residues. Germline V lookup: CDR1 MGHDK, CDR2 SYGVNS. V shed 6 bases and J 7 bases; nucleotides not matched to a gene: 8. The CDR3 region is CASRDEGASEKLFF. CDR3 in DNA: TGTGCCAGCAGGGATGAGGGGGCGTCTGAAAAACTGTTTTTT.

This clone appeared once. The chain is built from TRBV6-6 and TRBJ1-5; no firm D call. V shed 1 base and J shed 2 bases, with 9 bases lying between them. The CDR3 is 15 amino acids. The V gene's germline CDR1 is MNHNY and CDR2 SVGAGI (reference sequence). The CDR3, as DNA: TGTGCCAGCAGTTACTTCCAGAATGGCAATCAGCCCCAGCATTTT. Protein sequence: CASSYFQNGNQPQHF.

This chain joins TRBV6-5 and TRBJ2-5; 10 bases fit TRBD2. The CDR3 runs to 15 residues. Germline V gene sequence: CDR1 MNHEY, CDR2 SVGAGI. V dropped 8 bases and J dropped 2; count of bases not matched to a gene: 8. The CDR3 bases are TGTGCCAGCGGCTCTGGAGCGGGGGGGCAAGAGACCCAGTACTTC. Translating gives CASGSGAGGQETQYF.

In its sample, this clone was seen a few times. V is TRBV9 and J is TRBJ1-3; unclear D gene. Trimming shortened V by 3 bases and J by 4 bases, and 14 bases separated the two germline ends. The CDR3 loop spans 15 amino acids. Germline CDR1 SGDLS, CDR2 YYNGEE. CDR3 protein: CASSAGLGVGNTIYF. CDR3 nucleotide sequence: TGTGCCAGCAGCGCGGGCTTGGGAGTAGGAAACACCATATATTTT.

This clone has just one count. The V gene is TRBV6-5, the J gene TRBJ2-5, with TRBD1 matching 10 bases. The J call may be wrong; the DNA end is better matched by TRBJ2-7. The length of the CDR3 is 15 residues. Germline V gene lookup returns CDR1 MNHEY and CDR2 SVGAGI. CDR3: CASSYSRDRGYEQYF. Here the CDR3 DNA reads TGTGCCAGCAGTTACTCCCGGGACAGGGGCTACGAGCAGTACTTC.

The gene calls are TRBV5-5 and TRBJ1-5, with D possibly TRBD1 on 5 matching bases. Trimming cost V 3 bases and J 6 bases, with 16 bases left between them. Germline loops: CDR1 SGHKS, CDR2 YYEKEE (reference sequence). This CDR3 is 15 amino acids long. In nucleotides, the CDR3 is TGTGCCAGCAGCTCAGGGAGCGGGAAGAGTCAGCCCCAGCATTTT. It encodes CASSSGSGKSQPQHF. Full variable domain (remainder filled in from reference TRBV5-5 and TRBJ1-5): DAGVTQSPTHLIKTRGQQVTLRCSPISGHKSVSWYQQVLGQGPQFIFQYYEKEERGRGNFPDRFSARQFPNYSSELNVNALLLGDSALYLCASSSGSGKSQPQHFGDGTRLSIL.

This clone appeared once. The chain employs TRBV6-5 and TRBJ2-2; a weak D match, TRBD1 (6 bases). The germline gives CDR1 MNHEY, CDR2 SVGAGI. CDR3 length: 14 residues. V lost 5 bases and J lost 5, with 12 bases in between. Here the CDR3 DNA reads TGTGCCAGCAGTCGGACAGCACGGACCGGGGAGCTGTTTTTT. Amino acid sequence: CASSRTARTGELFF.

This clone appeared once. The V call is TRBV7-9, the J call TRBJ1-2, with 8 bases matching TRBD1. CDR3 length: 15 residues. Losses at the gene ends were 0 bases for V and 2 bases for J; bases not matched to a gene: 2. Germline CDR1 reads SEHNR; CDR2 reads FQNEAQ (reference sequence). CDR3: CASSLAAGGNYGYTF. CDR3 in DNA: TGTGCCAGCAGCTTAGCCGCAGGGGGCAACTATGGCTACACCTTC.

The chain is built from TRBV21-1 and TRBJ1-5; the table's TRBD1 call for D was not verified on the DNA. TRBV21-1 is a listed pseudogene. The CDR3 runs to 15 residues. This chain's CDR3 is CASSNGGAGNQPQHF. The CDR3 DNA reads as TGTGCCAGCAGCAATGGGGGCGCGGGCAATCAGCCCCAGCATTTT.

This clone was found a few times. The chain uses TRBV28 and TRBJ2-7; tentative D call: TRBD1 (5 bases). V gave up 7 bases and J gave up 2 bases, with 15 bases separating them. From germline, CDR1 is MDHEN and CDR2 SYDVKM. The CDR3 extends over 14 amino acids. DNA for the CDR3: TGTGCCAGCATTAAATCTTCCAGGGCCTACGAGCAGTACTTC. Its protein is CASIKSSRAYEQYF.

The chain recombines TRBV30 with TRBJ1-2; weak D call: TRBD1 (5 bases). Germline CDR1 and CDR2: GTSNPN and SVGIG (reference sequence). Deletions cut 2 bases from V and 3 bases from J, with 7 bases between. CDR3 length equals 12 residues. CDR3 in DNA: TGTGCCTGGAGTTGGGACGACTATGGCTACACCTTC. Encoded protein: CAWSWDDYGYTF.